The subject of this entry is one T cell receptor beta chain. Its antigen is still unknown. The sample is drawn from a study of OX40 agonist ivuxolimab in advanced cancers. General study points: CD8+ T cells (on average) carried more expanded clones than CD4+ T cells.

Germline CDR1 and CDR2: SGHRS and YFSETQ. J lost 3 bases, V lost 3 bases, and 3 bases had no gene match. The CDR3 consists of 15 residues. Here immunoSEQ multiplex PCR was the method, and the copy in TCRdb shows in-frame clones only, minus some. This table has fewer than 90,000 clones, approximately 90% appearing once. The V and J genes are TRBV5-1 and TRBJ2-2; 9 bases align to TRBD1. The sample consisted of CD4+ or CD8+ T cells sorted from blood, taken in a trial of the OX40 agonist ivuxolimab. This TCR was recovered from an adult with an advanced solid tumor such as melanoma, head and neck, liver or kidney cancer. The CDR3 sequence: CASSSGDRDTGELFF. CDR3 DNA: TGCGCCAGCAGCTCCGGGGACAGGGACACCGGGGAGCTGTTTTTT.